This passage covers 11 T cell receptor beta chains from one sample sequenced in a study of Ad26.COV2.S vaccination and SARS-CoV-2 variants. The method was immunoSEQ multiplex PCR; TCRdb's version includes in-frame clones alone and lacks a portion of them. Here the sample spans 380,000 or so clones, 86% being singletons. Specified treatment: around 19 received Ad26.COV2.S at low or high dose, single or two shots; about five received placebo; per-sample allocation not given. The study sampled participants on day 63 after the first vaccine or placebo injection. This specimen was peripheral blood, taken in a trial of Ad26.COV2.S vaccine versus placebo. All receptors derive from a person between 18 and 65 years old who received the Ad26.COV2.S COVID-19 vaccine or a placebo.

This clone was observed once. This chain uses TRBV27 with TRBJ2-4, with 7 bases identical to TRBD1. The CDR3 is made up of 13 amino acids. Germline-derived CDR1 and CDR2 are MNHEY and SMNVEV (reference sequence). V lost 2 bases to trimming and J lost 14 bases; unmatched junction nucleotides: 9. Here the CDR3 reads CASSLNVGTAEYF. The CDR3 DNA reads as TGTGCCAGCAGTTTAAACGTTGGGACAGCGGAGTACTTC.

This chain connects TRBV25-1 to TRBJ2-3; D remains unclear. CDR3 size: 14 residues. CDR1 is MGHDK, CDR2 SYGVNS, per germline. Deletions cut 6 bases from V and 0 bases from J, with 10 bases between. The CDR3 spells CASSRQASTDTQYF. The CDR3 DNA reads TGTGCCAGCAGCAGGCAGGCTAGCACAGATACGCAGTATTTT.

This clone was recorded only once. The CDR3 DNA reads as TGTGCCAGCAGCCCCGCGATAGCAGGGCCACCCCTCCACTTT. Encoded protein: CASSPAIAGPPLHF. The chain links TRBV5-6 to TRBJ1-6; a possible D gene is TRBD1 (5 bases). This CDR3 spans 14 amino acids. The V end was cut by 4 bases, the J end by 11 bases, with 16 bases between. Per germline, CDR1 SGHDT and CDR2 YYEEEE.

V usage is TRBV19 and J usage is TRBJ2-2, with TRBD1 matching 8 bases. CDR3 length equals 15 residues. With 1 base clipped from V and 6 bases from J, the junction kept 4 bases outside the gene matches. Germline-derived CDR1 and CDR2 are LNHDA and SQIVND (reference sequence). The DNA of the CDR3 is TGTGCCAGTAGTATAGTTACAGGGGGAGCCGGGGAGCTGTTTTTT. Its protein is CASSIVTGGAGELFF. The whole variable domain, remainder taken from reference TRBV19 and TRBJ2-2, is DGGITQSPKYLFRKEGQNVTLSCEQNLNHDAMYWYRQDPGQGLRLIYYSQIVNDFQKGDIAEGYSVSREKKESFPLTVTSAQKNPTAFYLCASSIVTGGAGELFFGEGSRLTVL.

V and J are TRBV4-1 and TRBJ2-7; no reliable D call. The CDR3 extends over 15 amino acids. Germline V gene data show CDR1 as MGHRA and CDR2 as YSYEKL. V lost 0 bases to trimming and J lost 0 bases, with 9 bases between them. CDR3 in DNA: TGCGCCAGCAGCCAAGAAACCTCATTCTCCTACGAGCAGTACTTC. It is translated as CASSQETSFSYEQYF.

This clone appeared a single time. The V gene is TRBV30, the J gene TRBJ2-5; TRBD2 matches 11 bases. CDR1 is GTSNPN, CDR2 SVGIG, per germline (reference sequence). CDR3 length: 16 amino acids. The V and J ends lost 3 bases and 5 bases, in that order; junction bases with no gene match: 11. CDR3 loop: CAWRTALAGGGETQYF. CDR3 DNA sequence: TGTGCCTGGAGGACTGCTCTAGCGGGAGGAGGCGAGACCCAGTACTTC.

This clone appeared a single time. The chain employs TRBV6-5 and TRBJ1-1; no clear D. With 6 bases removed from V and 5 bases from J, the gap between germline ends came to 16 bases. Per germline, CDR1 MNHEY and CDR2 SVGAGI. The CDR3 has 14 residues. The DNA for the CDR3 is TGTGCCAGCAGGCTGTCGACGGCTGGGACTGAAGCTTTCTTT. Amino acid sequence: CASRLSTAGTEAFF.

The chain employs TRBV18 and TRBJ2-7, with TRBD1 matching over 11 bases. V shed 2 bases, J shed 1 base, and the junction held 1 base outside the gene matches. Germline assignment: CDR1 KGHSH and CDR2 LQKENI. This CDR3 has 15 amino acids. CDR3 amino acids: CASSPGTGGSYEQYF. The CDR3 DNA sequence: TGTGCCAGCTCACCAGGGACAGGGGGTTCCTACGAGCAGTACTTC.

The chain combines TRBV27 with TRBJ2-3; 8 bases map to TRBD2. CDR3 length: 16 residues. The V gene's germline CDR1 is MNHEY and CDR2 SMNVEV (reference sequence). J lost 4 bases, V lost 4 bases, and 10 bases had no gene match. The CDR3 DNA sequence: TGTGCCAGCAGTTCCCTAGCGGGTTGGGGGGCAGATACGCAGTATTTT. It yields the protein CASSSLAGWGADTQYF.

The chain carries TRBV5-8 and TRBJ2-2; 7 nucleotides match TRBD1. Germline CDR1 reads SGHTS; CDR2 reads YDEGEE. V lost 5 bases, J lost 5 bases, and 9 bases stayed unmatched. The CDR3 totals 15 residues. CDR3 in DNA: TGTGCCAGCAGTTACAGACTCAGGGGGACCGGGGAGCTGTTTTTT. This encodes CASSYRLRGTGELFF.

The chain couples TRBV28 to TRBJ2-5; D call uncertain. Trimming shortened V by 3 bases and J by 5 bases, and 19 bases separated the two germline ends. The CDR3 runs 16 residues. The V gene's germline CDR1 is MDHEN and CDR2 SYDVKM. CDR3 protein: CASSLDLTYGHETQYF. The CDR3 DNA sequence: TGTGCCAGCAGTTTGGATTTGACTTACGGCCACGAGACCCAGTACTTC. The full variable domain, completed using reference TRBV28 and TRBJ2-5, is DVKVTQSSRYLVKRTGEKVFLECVQDMDHENMFWYRQDPGLGLRLIYFSYDVKMKEKGDIPEGYSVSREKKERFSLILESASTNQTSMYLCASSLDLTYGHETQYFGPGTRLLVL.